A single sample is the source of the 32 T cell receptor beta chains below, sequenced in a study of beta chain features in type 1 diabetes. For these TCRs, the target antigens are not known. Overall study results and limits: The study found moderately but significantly shorter TCRB CDR3s in all four CD4+ subsets of Type 1 diabetes patients.

Expressed TCRB transcripts were sequenced because the entire RNA isolate underwent reverse transcription. Repertoires were generated with immunoSEQ multiplex PCR, while TCRdb's copy carries only in-frame clones and drops some. This repertoire shows 280,000 or so clones, 15% found once; its top ten account for approximately 0.015%. Sequencing was carried out using naive CD4+ T cells from blood. Source of these receptors: a man between 18 and 29 years old with type 1 diabetes.

The J gene is TRBJ2-3, the V gene TRBV5-1; perhaps TRBD1 as D (6 bases). CDR1 and CDR2 (germline): SGHRS, YFSETQ. The CDR3 has 15 amino acids. Trimming pared 0 bases from V and 4 bases from J, leaving 12 bases between. CDR3 residues: CASSLVAGVADTQYF. The CDR3 DNA is TGCGCCAGCAGCTTGGTAGCAGGGGTAGCAGATACGCAGTATTTT.

V and J are TRBV7-9 and TRBJ2-1; a possible D gene is TRBD2 (5 bases). The germline gives CDR1 SEHNR, CDR2 FQNEAQ (reference sequence). This CDR3 is 12 amino acids long. Deletions cut 3 bases from V and 14 bases from J, with 14 bases between. CDR3 residues: CASSFWEDGEFF. In DNA, the CDR3 is TGTGCCAGCAGCTTCTGGGAAGACGGGGAGTTCTTC. The entire variable domain, with the rest obtained from reference TRBV7-9 and TRBJ2-1, is as follows: DTGVSQNPRHKITKRGQNVTFRCDPISEHNRLYWYRQTLGQGPEFLTYFQNEAQLEKSRLLSDRFSAERPKGSFSTLEIQRTEQGDSAMYLCASSFWEDGEFFGPGTRLTVL.

This clone appeared a few times. The gene calls are TRBV18 and TRBJ2-7; no clear D. Trimming took 2 bases from V and 2 from J, leaving 10 bases between them. The CDR3 totals 14 residues. CDR1 is KGHSH, CDR2 LQKENI, per germline. The CDR3 sequence: CASSPAAKAYEQYF. CDR3 DNA: TGTGCCAGCTCACCAGCCGCGAAAGCCTACGAGCAGTACTTC.

The chain employs TRBV29-1 and TRBJ2-5; the match to TRBD2 covers 11 bases. The germline V gene encodes CDR1 SQVTM and CDR2 ANQGSEA. The CDR3 loop spans 13 amino acids. Trimming cost V 6 bases and J 10 bases; bases outside gene matches: 10. This CDR3 is CSVASGLAGLQYF. Written as DNA, the CDR3 is TGCAGCGTCGCCTCAGGACTAGCGGGCCTCCAGTACTTC.

The chain employs TRBV7-8 and TRBJ2-5; no reliable D call. Trimming shortened V by 3 bases and J by 8 bases, and 16 bases separated the two germline ends. Germline V gene lookup returns CDR1 SGHVS and CDR2 FQNEAQ. The CDR3 length is 14 residues. The CDR3: CASSFTRQLGTQYF. Written as DNA, the CDR3 is TGTGCCAGCAGCTTCACGCGCCAGCTAGGAACCCAGTACTTC.

This clone was detected only a few times. The rearrangement joins TRBV30 to TRBJ2-3; TRBD2 matches at 9 bases. There are 13 residues in the CDR3. With 5 bases clipped from V and 5 bases from J, the junction kept 5 bases outside the gene matches. CDR1 is GTSNPN, CDR2 SVGIG, per germline (reference sequence). The CDR3 reads CAWGSSGIDTQYF. The CDR3 DNA sequence: TGTGCCTGGGGGTCTAGCGGGATAGATACGCAGTATTTT.

This clone has only a few counts. The genes are TRBV30 and TRBJ2-7; possibly TRBD2 for D (5 bases). Trimming shortened V by 2 bases and J by 5 bases, and 13 bases separated the two germline ends. The CDR3 has 13 amino acids. Germline-derived CDR1 and CDR2 are GTSNPN and SVGIG (reference sequence). The CDR3 coding sequence is TGTGCCTGGAGTATGAGGGCTGGCGACGAGCAGTACTTC. The encoded protein is CAWSMRAGDEQYF.

V is TRBV7-2 and J is TRBJ2-6, with D possibly matching TRBD2 (7 bases). Per the germline V gene, CDR1 is SGHTA and CDR2 is FQGNSA. The CDR3 runs 17 residues. V gave up 3 bases and J gave up 0 bases, with 12 bases separating them. CDR3: CASSFVGGGSGANVLTF. Here the CDR3 DNA reads TGTGCCAGCAGCTTCGTGGGAGGGGGCTCTGGGGCCAACGTCCTGACTTTC.

The rearrangement links TRBV15 to TRBJ2-7; 9 bases map to TRBD2. V was pared by 3 bases and J by 1 base, with 7 bases of the junction left unmatched. This CDR3 region has 16 residues. Per the germline V gene, CDR1 is LNHNV and CDR2 is YYDKDF (reference sequence). CDR3 amino acids: CATSSYETSGSYEQYF. The CDR3, as DNA: TGTGCCACCAGCAGTTACGAGACTAGCGGATCCTACGAGCAGTACTTC. The full variable domain, its missing parts supplied by reference TRBV15 and TRBJ2-7, is DAMVIQNPRYQVTQFGKPVTLSCSQTLNHNVMYWYQQKSSQAPKLLFHYYDKDFNNEADTPDNFQSRRPNTSFCFLDIRSPGLGDTAMYLCATSSYETSGSYEQYFGPGTRLTVT.

This clone was counted a few times. The rearrangement joins TRBV28 to TRBJ2-7; a possible D gene is TRBD1 (6 bases). The CDR3 spans 15 residues. Germline values: CDR1 MDHEN, CDR2 SYDVKM. Trimming left V 6 bases short and J 3 bases short, with 18 bases between. DNA for the CDR3: TGTGCCAGCAGCCTAATAGGGGGTGGTTACTACGAGCAGTACTTC. It codes for CASSLIGGGYYEQYF.

This chain joins TRBV5-1 and TRBJ2-1; D gene unclear. Trimming took 2 bases from V and 8 from J, leaving 8 bases between them. Germline CDR1 is SGHRS and CDR2 is YFSETQ. This CDR3 is built from 12 residues. CDR3 in amino acids: CASSLALDEQFF. The DNA for the CDR3 is TGCGCCAGCAGCTTAGCATTAGATGAGCAGTTCTTC.

The V and J genes are TRBV7-8 and TRBJ2-2, with D maybe TRBD1 (6 bases). V lost 7 bases and J 2 bases, leaving 14 bases between the germline ends. This CDR3 has 15 amino acids. The germline CDR1 and CDR2 sequences are SGHVS and FQNEAQ. As DNA, the CDR3 is TGTGCCAGCAACAAGGCACAGGGTAACACCGGGGAGCTGTTTTTT. This gives the protein CASNKAQGNTGELFF.

CDR3 nucleotide sequence: TGCGCCAGCAGCTTGTCCAGCGGGAGTAGAGAGACCCAGTACTTC. It yields the protein CASSLSSGSRETQYF. V gene TRBV5-1 combines with J gene TRBJ2-5, with 8 bases identical to TRBD2. The CDR3 has 15 residues. V lost 1 base to trimming and J lost 4 bases; unmatched junction nucleotides: 6. Germline V gene lookup returns CDR1 SGHRS and CDR2 YFSETQ.

The genes are TRBV18 and TRBJ2-7; 8 nucleotides line up with TRBD2. CDR3 length: 16 residues. J gave up 7 bases and V 0 bases, and 11 bases lay outside the gene matches. Germline V gene data show CDR1 as KGHSH and CDR2 as LQKENI. CDR3 residues: CASSPPTGGVLGEQYF. As DNA, the CDR3 is TGTGCCAGCTCACCACCGACGGGAGGGGTACTAGGGGAGCAGTACTTC.

The table lists this clone with a few counts. The chain employs TRBV28 and TRBJ2-1, with 12 positions matching TRBD2. CDR1 is MDHEN and CDR2 is SYDVKM in the germline V gene. The trim removed 6 bases at V and 8 bases at J, leaving 11 bases unmatched. This CDR3 has 16 residues. The CDR3 DNA sequence: TGTGCCAGCAGCCGGCTAACTAGCGGGAGGTATTATGAGCAGTTCTTC. Residues: CASSRLTSGRYYEQFF.

V and J are TRBV6-6 and TRBJ2-7, with D possibly TRBD2 on 6 matching bases. V was clipped by 6 bases and J by 3 bases, with 12 bases between them. Germline CDR1 and CDR2: MNHNY and SVGAGI (reference sequence). The CDR3 sequence is 13 residues long. CDR3 sequence reads: CASSKEGIYEQYF. CDR3 DNA: TGTGCCAGCAGCAAGGAGGGGATCTACGAGCAGTACTTC.

The sample holds a few counts of this clone. The CDR3 DNA follows: TGTGCCATCAGGCCAGCGGGGGTAGGTAGGGAAGAGACCCAGTACTTC. It encodes CAIRPAGVGREETQYF. This chain links TRBV10-3 with TRBJ2-5; 8 bases match TRBD2. V shed 6 bases and J 3 bases; nucleotides not matched to a gene: 12. There are 16 residues in the CDR3. Germline V lookup: CDR1 ENHRY, CDR2 SYGVKD.

The V and J genes are TRBV7-9 and TRBJ1-2; D is perhaps TRBD1 (6 bases). The CDR3 covers 13 residues. The germline V and J ends were trimmed by 5 bases and 6 bases, with 13 bases remaining between them. Looked up from germline, CDR1 is SEHNR and CDR2 is FQNEAQ (reference sequence). The CDR3, as DNA: TGTGCCAGCAGCCCCCGGGGGGCAGATGGCTACACCTTC. This gives the protein CASSPRGADGYTF.

The J gene is TRBJ1-4, the V gene TRBV13; possibly TRBD1 for D (5 bases). The CDR3 length is 16 residues. The germline V gene has CDR1 PRHDT and CDR2 FYEKMQ (reference sequence). V was clipped by 4 bases and J by 8 bases, with 20 bases between them. CDR3 DNA sequence: TGTGCCAGCAGCTCCACTAAGATAGGGGCAAGAGAAAAACTGTTTTTT. It encodes CASSSTKIGAREKLFF.

This clone was found a few times. The rearrangement uses TRBV19 and TRBJ1-2; 8 positions agree with TRBD1. CDR1 and CDR2 from the germline V gene are LNHDA and SQIVND (reference sequence). The CDR3 loop spans 15 amino acids. J lost 8 bases, V lost 7 bases, and 15 bases had no gene match. The CDR3 DNA is TGTGCCAGTATCAGGACAGGGACGTCGGGAGTAGGCTACACCTTC. Amino acid sequence: CASIRTGTSGVGYTF.

This clone came up a few times. The chain recombines TRBV18 with TRBJ2-7; D perhaps matches TRBD2 (6 bases). The CDR3 extends over 16 amino acids. The V end was cut by 0 bases, the J end by 4 bases, with 16 bases between. Germline loops: CDR1 KGHSH, CDR2 LQKENI. The CDR3 DNA sequence: TGTGCCAGCTCACCACCGGGTCTTAGCGGTCGATACGAGCAGTACTTC. It specifies CASSPPGLSGRYEQYF.

J is TRBJ2-2 and V is TRBV30; 7 nucleotides align to TRBD1. Germline values: CDR1 GTSNPN, CDR2 SVGIG (reference sequence). Germline trimming cut 2 bases from V and 0 bases from J; bases unmatched to any gene: 9. The CDR3 covers 17 residues. The CDR3 loop is CAWSRVLGTANTGELFF. The CDR3 region has the DNA TGTGCCTGGAGTCGGGTTTTGGGGACAGCGAACACCGGGGAGCTGTTTTTT.

The rearrangement links TRBV15 to TRBJ1-2, with D maybe TRBD1 (5 bases). Germline-derived CDR1 and CDR2 are LNHNV and YYDKDF (reference sequence). V lost 0 bases, J lost 4 bases, and 12 bases lay in between. The CDR3 is made up of 15 amino acids. The CDR3 sequence is CATSRDGGGAYGYTF. The CDR3 DNA reads TGTGCCACCAGCAGAGACGGCGGAGGGGCCTATGGCTACACCTTC. Using reference TRBV15 and TRBJ1-2 for the parts outside the CDR3, the full variable domain is DAMVIQNPRYQVTQFGKPVTLSCSQTLNHNVMYWYQQKSSQAPKLLFHYYDKDFNNEADTPDNFQSRRPNTSFCFLDIRSPGLGDTAMYLCATSRDGGGAYGYTFGSGTRLTVV.

A few counts support this clone. The chain joins TRBV29-1 to TRBJ2-2; weak D call: TRBD2 (6 bases). CDR1 is SQVTM, CDR2 ANQGSEA, per germline. The CDR3 has 14 residues. Trimming took 6 bases from V and 4 from J, leaving 15 bases between them. The DNA of the CDR3 is TGCAGCGTCAGTACGGGAGTGGCCACCGGGGAGCTGTTTTTT. Translation: CSVSTGVATGELFF.

This clone has only one observation. DNA of the CDR3: TGTGCCAGCAGTTCTCAACGACAGAATCACCGATATAACTCCTACAATGAGCAGTTCTTC. Its protein product is CASSSQRQNHRYNSYNEQFF. This chain links TRBV27 with TRBJ2-1; maybe TRBD1 (5 bases). The germline gives CDR1 MNHEY, CDR2 SMNVEV (reference sequence). The CDR3 extends over 20 amino acids. V lost 4 bases to trimming and J lost 0 bases, with 25 bases between them.

This clone showed up just a few times. The chain combines TRBV30 with TRBJ1-2, with D possibly matching TRBD1 (5 bases). V was pared by 2 bases and J by 3 bases, with 10 bases between. CDR3 size: 13 residues. In germline, CDR1 is GTSNPN, CDR2 SVGIG (reference sequence). CDR3 in amino acids: CAWSPGRYYGYTF. CDR3 nucleotides: TGTGCCTGGAGTCCAGGGCGGTACTATGGCTACACCTTC.

The chain recombines TRBV9 with TRBJ2-3; 7 nucleotides align to TRBD2. The CDR3 loop spans 15 amino acids. The germline CDR1 and CDR2 sequences are SGDLS and YYNGEE. With 3 bases clipped from V and 5 bases from J, the junction kept 9 bases outside the gene matches. Written as DNA, the CDR3 is TGTGCCAGCAGCGCCCCCCAGCGGGACGGAGATACGCAGTATTTT. Its protein product is CASSAPQRDGDTQYF.

This clone showed up just a few times. CDR3 DNA sequence: TGTGCCATCCAGGGTGCCGATACGCAGTATTTT. Its translation: CAIQGADTQYF. This sequence joins TRBV27 and TRBJ2-3, with D possibly TRBD1 on 5 matching bases. Germline lookup yields CDR1 MNHEY and CDR2 SMNVEV (reference sequence). CDR3 length equals 11 residues. The V and J ends lost 10 bases and 6 bases respectively, with 11 bases between them.

The J gene is TRBJ1-5, the V gene TRBV4-3, with unresolved D. V lost 0 bases and J 0 bases, leaving 6 bases between the germline ends. There are 15 residues in the CDR3. Germline CDR1 reads LGHNA; CDR2 reads YSLEER. The CDR3 DNA follows: TGCGCCAGCAGCCAAGATTTCCATAGCAATCAGCCCCAGCATTTT. Protein: CASSQDFHSNQPQHF.

The chain is built from TRBV2 and TRBJ1-4; D ambiguous. Trimming pared 5 bases from V and 0 bases from J, leaving 10 bases between. From germline, CDR1 is SNHLY and CDR2 FYNNEI. The CDR3 runs to 15 residues. The CDR3 region has the DNA TGTGCCAGCAGTCCTAGGACTGCAACTAATGAAAAACTGTTTTTT. Protein sequence: CASSPRTATNEKLFF.

The gene calls are TRBV6-6 and TRBJ2-7; D possibly corresponds to TRBD2 (6 bases). This CDR3 contains 15 residues. Germline V gives CDR1 MNHNY, CDR2 SVGAGI (reference sequence). Trimming cost V 0 bases and J 6 bases, with 15 bases left between them. As DNA, the CDR3 is TGTGCCAGCAGTTACTCGCTGTTCCCCGGGGGCGAGCAGTACTTC. Its translation: CASSYSLFPGGEQYF.

The sample holds a few counts of this clone. Here the CDR3 reads CASSLELAPGQYF. The CDR3 bases are TGTGCCAGCAGCTTAGAACTAGCCCCCGGGCAGTATTTT. The chain recombines TRBV7-2 with TRBJ2-3, with TRBD2 as a possible D gene (6 bases). Looked up from germline, CDR1 is SGHTA and CDR2 is FQGNSA. This CDR3 contains 13 residues. V was cut by 1 base and J by 11 bases, with 13 bases left in between.